The 14 T cell receptor beta chains below all came from one sample that was sequenced in a study of response to subunit inactivated influenza vaccine. Using its own MiXCR run on the RT-PCR reads, TCRdb lists one record per CDR3 protein. The data show 450,000 to 700,000 distinct CDR3 sequences, with around 15% seen just once and roughly 10% held by the top ten. The sample consisted of PBMCs from blood, taken 11 to 12 days after vaccination. The receptors were gathered from a man over 45 who received an inactivated influenza vaccine.

This clonotype was counted many times. V is TRBV27 and J is TRBJ2-5; perhaps D is TRBD1 or TRBD2 (6 bases each). Germline CDR1 reads MNHEY; CDR2 reads SMNVEV (reference sequence). Trimming took off 4 bases at V and 1 base at J, with 7 bases between the two ends. This CDR3 is built from 13 residues. DNA for the CDR3: TGTGCCAGCAGTTGGGGGGCCCAAGAGACCCAGTACTTC. Its translation is CASSWGAQETQYF.

This clonotype was observed at least ten times. The V call is TRBV5-1, the J call TRBJ2-5, with 8 nucleotides matching TRBD2. Unmatched junction bases numbered 13, after V lost 4 bases and J lost 5 bases. The germline gives CDR1 SGHRS, CDR2 YFSETQ. The CDR3 totals 16 residues. Here the CDR3 reads CASSKSPGLVIETQYF. The CDR3 coding sequence is TGCGCCAGCAGCAAGAGCCCGGGACTAGTGATTGAGACCCAGTACTTC.

The chain carries TRBV4-3 and TRBJ2-1; 7 nucleotides line up with TRBD2. Trimming at V came to 0 bases and at J to 3 bases, leaving 2 bases not matched to a gene. Germline V gives CDR1 LGHNA, CDR2 YSLEER. CDR3 length: 15 residues. CDR3 loop: CASSQDGTNYNEQFF. The CDR3 DNA follows: TGCGCCAGCAGCCAAGACGGGACTAACTACAATGAGCAGTTCTTC.

The CDR3 protein is CAGGVAGGPYEQYF. CDR3 DNA sequence: TGTGCCGGTGGGGTAGCGGGAGGACCCTACGAGCAGTACTTC. The rearrangement joins TRBV6-2 or TRBV6-3 to TRBJ2-7; the match to TRBD2 covers 10 bases. The germline gives CDR1 MNHEY, CDR2 SVGEGT. This CDR3 has 14 residues. Trimming cost V 11 bases and J 2 bases; bases outside gene matches: 9.

The rearrangement uses TRBV7-2 and TRBJ1-4, with 7 bases identical to TRBD1. From germline, CDR1 is SGHTA and CDR2 FQGNSA. The CDR3 loop spans 16 amino acids. The J segment lost 8 bases and the V segment lost 5 bases, leaving 14 bases of the junction unmatched. CDR3 sequence reads: CASSGAGQAIGEKLFF. CDR3 DNA: TGTGCCAGCAGCGGCGCCGGACAGGCAATAGGGGAAAAACTGTTTTTT.

The chain is built from TRBV2 and TRBJ2-3; 13 bases line up with TRBD2. The CDR3 spans 21 residues. After removal of 3 bases from V and 2 bases from J, the junction contained 17 bases not matched to a gene. Germline V gives CDR1 SNHLY, CDR2 FYNNEI. CDR3 nucleotide sequence: TGTGCCAGCAGTGACAGTACTAGCGGGAGGGCCGAAACCCCCACCACAGATACGCAGTATTTT. As protein: CASSDSTSGRAETPTTDTQYF.

The rearrangement joins TRBV10-3 to TRBJ2-7, with D perhaps matching TRBD1 or TRBD2 (6 bases each). The CDR3 loop spans 19 amino acids. The germline V gene has CDR1 ENHRY and CDR2 SYGVKD. V was clipped by 2 bases and J by 6 bases, with 29 bases between them. The CDR3 spells CAISEQLPLPPGGRVEQYF. The CDR3 DNA reads as TGTGCCATCAGTGAGCAGTTACCCCTCCCCCCCGGGGGCCGCGTCGAGCAGTACTTC.

In this sample, this clonotype turned up a few times. The rearrangement uses TRBV7-8 and TRBJ2-4; D might be TRBD1 or TRBD2, each matching 5 bases. Germline V lookup: CDR1 SGHVS, CDR2 FQNEAQ. This CDR3 is built from 16 residues. With 5 bases removed from V and 3 bases from J, the gap between germline ends came to 17 bases. This CDR3 reads CASSALRELSKNIQYF. For the CDR3, the DNA is TGTGCCAGCAGCGCACTCAGGGAGTTAAGCAAAAACATTCAGTACTTC.

The CDR3 DNA sequence: TGTGCCAGCAGCTTAGGCGTCGTGACAGGATTTCATACGCAGTATTTT. Protein: CASSLGVVTGFHTQYF. V usage is TRBV11-1 and J usage is TRBJ2-3, with D possibly being TRBD1 (6 bases). The CDR3 extends over 16 amino acids. The V end lost 1 base, the J end lost 7 bases, and 18 bases lay between the germline ends. Germline loops: CDR1 SGHAT, CDR2 FQDESV (reference sequence).

This clonotype turned up a few times. The chain links TRBV18 to TRBJ1-1; unclear D gene. V lost 6 bases, J lost 6 bases, and 17 bases lay in between. The CDR3 contains 14 residues. In germline, CDR1 is KGHSH, CDR2 LQKENI. CDR3 nucleotide sequence: TGTGCCAGCTCCTTGTTGCGGGATGGCGCTGAAGCTTTCTTT. This gives the protein CASSLLRDGAEAFF. The full variable domain, its missing parts supplied by reference TRBV18 and TRBJ1-1, is NAGVMQNPRHLVRRRGQEARLRCSPMKGHSHVYWYRQLPEEGLKFMVYLQKENIIDESGMPKERFSAEFPKEGPSILRIQQVVRGDSAAYFCASSLLRDGAEAFFGQGTRLTVV.

The chain combines TRBV7-2 with TRBJ2-1; 8 bases are a match to TRBD2. Trimming cost V 0 bases and J 9 bases; bases outside gene matches: 7. Germline CDR1 and CDR2: SGHTA and FQGNSA. CDR3 length: 15 amino acids. The CDR3 nucleotides are TGTGCCAGCAGCTTAGCTTCACTGGCGGGGGGTGAGCAGTTCTTC. This sequence encodes CASSLASLAGGEQFF.

CDR3 loop: CASSQTVANTGELFF. DNA of the CDR3: TGCGCCAGCAGCCAGACAGTAGCGAACACCGGGGAGCTGTTTTTT. The genes are TRBV5-1 and TRBJ2-2, with D perhaps matching TRBD1 (5 bases). This CDR3 comprises 15 residues. V lost 4 bases to trimming and J lost 0 bases, with 10 bases between them. Germline-derived CDR1 and CDR2 are SGHRS and YFSETQ.

The chain has TRBV20-1 and TRBJ2-7; D remains unclear. V lost 0 bases and J lost 2, with 11 bases in between. The germline CDR1 and CDR2 sequences are DFQATT and SNEGSKA (reference sequence). CDR3 length: 14 amino acids. CDR3 coding DNA: TGCAGTGCTAGAGATTCCCACAGAGCCTACGAGCAGTACTTC. This translates into CSARDSHRAYEQYF.

The chain employs TRBV7-2 and TRBJ2-7, with 11 bases matching TRBD2. Germline assignment: CDR1 SGHTA and CDR2 FQGNSA. CDR3 length: 15 residues. Trimming took 1 base from V and 2 from J; bases not matched to a gene: 1. The CDR3 DNA reads as TGTGCCAGCAGCTTAGTTAGCGGGAGGGCCTACGAGCAGTACTTC. Translated, it gives CASSLVSGRAYEQYF.